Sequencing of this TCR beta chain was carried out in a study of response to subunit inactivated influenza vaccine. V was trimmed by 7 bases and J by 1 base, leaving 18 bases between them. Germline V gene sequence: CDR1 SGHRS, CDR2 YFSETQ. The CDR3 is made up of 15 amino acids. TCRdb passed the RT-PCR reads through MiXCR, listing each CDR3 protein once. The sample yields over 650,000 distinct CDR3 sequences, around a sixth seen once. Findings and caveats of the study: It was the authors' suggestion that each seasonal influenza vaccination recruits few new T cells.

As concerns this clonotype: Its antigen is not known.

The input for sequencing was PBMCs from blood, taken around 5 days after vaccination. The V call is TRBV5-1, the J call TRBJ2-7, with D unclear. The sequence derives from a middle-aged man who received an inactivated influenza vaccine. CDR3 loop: CASGSGRTSSYEQYF. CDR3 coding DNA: TGCGCCAGCGGGTCGGGCAGAACCTCTTCCTACGAGCAGTACTTC. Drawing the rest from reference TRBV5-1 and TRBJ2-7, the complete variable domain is KAGVTQTPRYLIKTRGQQVTLSCSPISGHRSVSWYQQTPGQGLQFLFEYFSETQRNKGNFPGRFSGRQFSNSRSEMNVSTLELGDSALYLCASGSGRTSSYEQYFGPGTRLTVT.